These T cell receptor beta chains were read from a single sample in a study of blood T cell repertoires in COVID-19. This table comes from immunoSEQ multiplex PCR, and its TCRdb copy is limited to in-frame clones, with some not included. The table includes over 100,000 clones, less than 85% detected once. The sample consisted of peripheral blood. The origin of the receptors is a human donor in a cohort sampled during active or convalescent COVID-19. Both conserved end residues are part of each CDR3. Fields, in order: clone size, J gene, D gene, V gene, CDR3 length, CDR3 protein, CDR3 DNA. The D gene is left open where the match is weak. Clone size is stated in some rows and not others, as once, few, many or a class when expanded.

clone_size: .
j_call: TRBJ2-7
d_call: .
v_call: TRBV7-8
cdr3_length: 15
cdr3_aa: CASSLKFAGSYEQYF
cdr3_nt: TGTGCCAGCAGCTTAAAGTTTGCAGGATCCTACGAGCAGTACTTC

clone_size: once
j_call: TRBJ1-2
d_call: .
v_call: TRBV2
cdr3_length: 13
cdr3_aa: CASTVGGGYGYTF
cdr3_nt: TGTGCCAGCACCGTCGGGGGTGGCTATGGCTACACCTTC

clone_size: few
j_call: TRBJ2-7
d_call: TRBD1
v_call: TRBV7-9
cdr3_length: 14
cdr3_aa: CATGLTGVLYEQYF
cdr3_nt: TGTGCCACCGGCCTAACAGGGGTGTTGTACGAGCAGTACTTC

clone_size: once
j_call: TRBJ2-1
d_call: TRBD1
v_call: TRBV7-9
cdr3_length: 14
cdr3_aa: CASSPDRSYNEQFF
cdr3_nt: TGTGCCAGCAGCCCGGACAGGTCCTACAATGAGCAGTTCTTC

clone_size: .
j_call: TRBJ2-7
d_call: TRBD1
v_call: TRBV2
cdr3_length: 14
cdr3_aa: CASSEVGRGREQYF
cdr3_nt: TGTGCCAGCAGTGAAGTGGGCAGGGGGCGTGAGCAGTACTTC

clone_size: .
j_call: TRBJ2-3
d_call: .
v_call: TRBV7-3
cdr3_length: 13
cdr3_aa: CASSLYLFNTQYF
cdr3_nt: TGTGCCAGCAGCTTATACTTATTTAATACGCAGTATTTT

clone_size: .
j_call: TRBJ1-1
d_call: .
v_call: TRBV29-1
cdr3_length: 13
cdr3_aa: CSAGLGVNTEAFF
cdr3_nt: TGCAGCGCCGGATTAGGGGTGAACACTGAAGCTTTCTTT

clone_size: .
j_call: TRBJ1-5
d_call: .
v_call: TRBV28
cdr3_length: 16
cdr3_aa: CASSADSSYSNQPQHF
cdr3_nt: TGTGCCAGCAGCGCGGACAGTTCTTATAGCAATCAGCCCCAGCATTTT

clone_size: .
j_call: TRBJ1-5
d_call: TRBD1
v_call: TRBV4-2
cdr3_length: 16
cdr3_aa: CASSQRDRDRGQPQHF
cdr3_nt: TGTGCCAGCAGCCAACGTGACCGGGACAGGGGCCAGCCCCAGCATTTT

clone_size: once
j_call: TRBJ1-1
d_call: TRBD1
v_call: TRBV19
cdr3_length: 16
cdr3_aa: CASSTGGRGVDTEAFF
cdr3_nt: TGTGCCAGTAGTACAGGGGGCAGAGGTGTCGACACTGAAGCTTTCTTT

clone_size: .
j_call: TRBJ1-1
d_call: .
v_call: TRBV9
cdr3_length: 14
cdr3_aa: CASSVAGATTEAFF
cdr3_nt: TGTGCCAGCAGCGTAGCGGGTGCGACCACTGAAGCTTTCTTT

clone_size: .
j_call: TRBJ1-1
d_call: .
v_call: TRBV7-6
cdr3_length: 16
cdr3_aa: CASSLAWAPTDTEAFF
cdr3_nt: TGTGCCAGCAGCTTAGCGTGGGCCCCGACGGACACTGAAGCTTTCTTT

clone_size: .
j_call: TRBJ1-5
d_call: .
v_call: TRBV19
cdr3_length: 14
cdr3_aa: CASRVDSSNQPQHF
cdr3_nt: TGTGCCAGTAGGGTCGACAGTAGCAATCAGCCCCAGCATTTT

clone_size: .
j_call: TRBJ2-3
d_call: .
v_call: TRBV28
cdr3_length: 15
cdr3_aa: CASTRRGAGTDTQYF
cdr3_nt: TGTGCCAGCACCCGTCGCGGCGCGGGCACAGATACGCAGTATTTT

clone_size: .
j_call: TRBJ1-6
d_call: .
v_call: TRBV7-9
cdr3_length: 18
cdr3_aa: CASSLAPGRGSYNSPLHF
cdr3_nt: TGTGCCAGCAGCTTAGCGCCGGGCAGGGGATCCTATAATTCACCCCTCCACTTT

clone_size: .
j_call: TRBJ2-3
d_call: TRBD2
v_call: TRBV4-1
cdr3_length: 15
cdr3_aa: CASREGGPRIDTQYF
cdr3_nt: TGCGCCAGCAGGGAGGGAGGGCCCAGGATAGATACGCAGTATTTT

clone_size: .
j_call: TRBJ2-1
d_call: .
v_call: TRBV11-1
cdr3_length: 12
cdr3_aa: CASSLTDNEQFF
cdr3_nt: TGTGCCAGCAGCCTAACAGACAATGAGCAGTTCTTC

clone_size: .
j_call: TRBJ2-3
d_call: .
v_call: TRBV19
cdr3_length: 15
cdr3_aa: CASSLRQNEADTQYF
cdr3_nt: TGTGCCAGTAGTCTCAGACAGAATGAGGCAGATACGCAGTATTTT

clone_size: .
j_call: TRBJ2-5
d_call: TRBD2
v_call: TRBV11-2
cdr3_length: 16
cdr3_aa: CASSLVSGGFRETQYF
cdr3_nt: TGTGCCAGCAGCTTAGTCAGCGGGGGGTTCCGGGAGACCCAGTACTTC

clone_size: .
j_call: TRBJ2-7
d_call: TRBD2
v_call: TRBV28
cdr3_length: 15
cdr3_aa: CASRVRLAGQYEQYF
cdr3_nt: TGTGCCAGCAGGGTCCGACTAGCGGGACAGTACGAGCAGTACTTC

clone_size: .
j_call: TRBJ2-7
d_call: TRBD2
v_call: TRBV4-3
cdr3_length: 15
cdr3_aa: CASSHRTAGEYEQYF
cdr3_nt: TGCGCCAGCAGCCACCGGACCGCGGGGGAATACGAGCAGTACTTC